The 2 T cell receptor beta chains in this list originate from one sample, sequenced in a study of T cell responses to AZD1222 COVID-19 vaccine. The protocol was immunoSEQ multiplex PCR, while the TCRdb copy is restricted to in-frame clones and leaves out a portion. Of around 120,000 clones in the sample, more than 90% were seen once. This specimen was peripheral blood, taken on day 0 of AZD1222 vaccination. Receptor source: an adult in good health.

The V and J genes are TRBV19 and TRBJ2-2; tentative D call: TRBD2 (5 bases). The CDR3 consists of 14 residues. V lost 5 bases, J lost 7 bases, and 14 bases lay in between. CDR1 is LNHDA and CDR2 is SQIVND in the germline V gene (reference sequence). As DNA, the CDR3 is TGTGCCAGTAGTCATGACACCGAGGGCGGGGAGCTGTTTTTT. Translating gives CASSHDTEGGELFF.

The gene calls are TRBV6-1 and TRBJ1-4, with a weak D call TRBD1 (6 bases). V shed 2 bases and J shed 8 bases, with 12 bases lying between them. The CDR3 length is 14 residues. Germline CDR1 reads MNHNS; CDR2 reads SASEGT. The CDR3 loop reads CASSESRGREKLFF. The CDR3 DNA reads as TGTGCCAGCAGTGAATCCAGGGGCCGCGAAAAACTGTTTTTT.